What follows is one T cell receptor (beta chain) and its context. Antigen specificity is unknown. The source of the sample is a study of T-cell memory formation after mild COVID-19. Study overall: For the most part, TCR clusters were specific to one donor.

Study-level findings and limits: Clones that contracted from day 15 to 85 were balanced CD4/CD8, while later expanders leaned CD4+. Day 37-peaking second-wave clones had unconfirmed SARS-CoV-2 specificity. Within pre-infection memory, some responding clones were found, suggesting cross-reactive memory joined.

The V and J ends lost 5 bases and 5 bases, in that order; junction bases with no gene match: 11. The germline gives CDR1 MDHEN, CDR2 SYDVKM. The CDR3 has 16 residues. TCRdb independently ran MiXCR on the 5' RACE reads; one entry per CDR3 protein. The sample comprises 550,000 to 650,000 distinct CDR3 sequences, 17% of which are singletons, and approximately 8.1% rests with the top ten. This clonotype was obtained from an adult woman who had mild COVID-19 (a few samples of this study predate the infection). Cell type and time point are not known. The sample comprised PBMCs or a T cell subset sorted from them (not recorded which). The V call is TRBV28, the J call TRBJ1-2; TRBD1 matches 10 bases. As DNA, the CDR3 is TGTGCCAGCAGTCTCGTGACAGGGGGCCTGGGATATGGCTACACCTTC. Translating it yields CASSLVTGGLGYGYTF.